These 24 T cell receptor beta chains originate from one sample sequenced in a study of long-term antiretroviral therapy in people with HIV. Running of the v3.0 immunoSEQ assay took place at survey level. Using immunoSEQ multiplex PCR, the repertoire was profiled, and TCRdb retains in-frame clones only, with some absent. The table has 15,000 to 25,000 clones, roughly nine tenths seen once; the top ten hold roughly a tenth. Material: unsorted PBMCs, obtained 4.4 years before starting antiretroviral therapy. The receptors shown here come from a woman in her 30s with HIV.

This chain uses TRBV4-1 with TRBJ2-5, with 9 bases lining up with TRBD2. The CDR3 consists of 20 residues. Trimming took 1 base from V and 5 from J; bases not matched to a gene: 20. Germline V CDR1 and CDR2: MGHRA, YSYEKL. The CDR3, as DNA: TGCGCCAGCAGCCAAGGCGGGGGGGCCCACTCCCCGTTGTCCCGGGAGACCCAGTACTTC. It yields the protein CASSQGGGAHSPLSRETQYF.

This rearrangement joins TRBV11-2 to TRBJ2-7; D may match TRBD1 or TRBD2 (5 bases each). CDR3 length: 15 amino acids. The germline V and J ends were trimmed by 3 bases and 0 bases, with 12 bases remaining between them. Germline values: CDR1 SGHAT, CDR2 FQNNGV. The CDR3 here is CASSLGDPSSYEQYF. As DNA, the CDR3 is TGTGCCAGCAGCTTGGGGGACCCGAGCTCCTACGAGCAGTACTTC.

This chain uses TRBV4-3 with TRBJ1-6; 8 positions agree with TRBD1. Germline V gene data show CDR1 as LGHNA and CDR2 as YSLEER. This CDR3 spans 19 amino acids. Trimming took 4 bases from V and 8 from J; bases not matched to a gene: 19. CDR3 bases: TGCGCCAGCAGCCGGAAGATTTACAGGGGGTCGGGAGAGCATTCACCCCTCCACTTT. It translates to CASSRKIYRGSGEHSPLHF.

J is TRBJ1-1 and V is TRBV7-2; D gene unclear. The CDR3 totals 12 residues. Trimming stripped 4 bases from V and 11 bases from J, with 14 bases between. Germline V lookup: CDR1 SGHTA, CDR2 FQGNSA. DNA of the CDR3: TGTGCCAGCAGCTCCCCCGGAAGGACGGCTTTCTTT. It is translated as CASSSPGRTAFF.

The V gene is TRBV29-1, the J gene TRBJ1-1; D is perhaps TRBD1 (5 bases). Trimming pared 8 bases from V and 0 bases from J, leaving 22 bases between. This CDR3 comprises 16 residues. Germline loops: CDR1 SQVTM, CDR2 ANQGSEA. The CDR3 protein is CSFLRPDRGMNTEAFF. The CDR3 nucleotides are TGCAGCTTCCTTCGACCGGATAGGGGAATGAACACTGAAGCTTTCTTT.

V usage is TRBV10-3 and J usage is TRBJ2-7; a weak D match, TRBD1 (5 bases). The CDR3 has 13 residues. Trimming took off 8 bases at V and 5 bases at J, with 16 bases between the two ends. Germline values: CDR1 ENHRY, CDR2 SYGVKD. In DNA form, the CDR3 reads TGTGCCATCCGGAGTGGGGAAGGGGACGAGCAGTACTTC. It translates to CAIRSGEGDEQYF.

This clone was observed once. The V gene is TRBV6-5, the J gene TRBJ2-2; D not certain. Trimming stripped 3 bases from V and 10 bases from J, with 9 bases between. Germline V gives CDR1 MNHEY, CDR2 SVGAGI. The CDR3 contains 12 residues. CDR3 nucleotides: TGTGCCAGCAGTTATCCCCCAGAGGAGCTGTTTTTT. Its translation is CASSYPPEELFF.

V usage is TRBV7-9 and J usage is TRBJ1-1, with D unclear. The CDR3 sequence is 16 residues long. Germline CDR1 SEHNR, CDR2 FQNEAQ (reference sequence). Trimming shortened V by 5 bases and J by 1 base, and 17 bases separated the two germline ends. CDR3 DNA: TGTGCCAGCAGCCCCTCGTATAAGGGATCGAACACTGAAGCTTTCTTT. As protein: CASSPSYKGSNTEAFF.

The V call is TRBV11-2, the J call TRBJ2-1, with 10 bases identical to TRBD2. Per germline, CDR1 SGHAT and CDR2 FQNNGV. The CDR3 contains 17 residues. V dropped 5 bases and J dropped 9; count of bases not matched to a gene: 16. DNA of the CDR3: TGTGCCAGCAGCCCATTTTTCGAGCGGGGGGGCCAGAGTGAGCAGTTCTTC. As protein: CASSPFFERGGQSEQFF.

The chain couples TRBV10-3 to TRBJ1-5; D is ambiguous. Germline V CDR1 and CDR2: ENHRY, SYGVKD. The length of the CDR3 is 12 residues. V dropped 5 bases and J dropped 3 bases, with 5 bases sitting between them. The CDR3 coding sequence is TGTGCCATCAGTATCAACAATCAGCCCCAGCATTTT. Translation: CAISINNQPQHF.

The J gene is TRBJ1-3, the V gene TRBV9; no clear D gene. CDR1 and CDR2 from the germline V gene are SGDLS and YYNGEE. Trimming shortened V by 0 bases and J by 1 base, and 2 bases separated the two germline ends. The CDR3 loop spans 13 amino acids. The CDR3 protein is CASSVGSGNTIYF. CDR3 nucleotide sequence: TGTGCCAGCAGCGTAGGGTCTGGAAACACCATATATTTT.

This chain uses TRBV19 with TRBJ2-7; D gene ambiguous. This CDR3 is built from 12 residues. Germline V CDR1 and CDR2: LNHDA, SQIVND (reference sequence). Trimming stripped 4 bases from V and 2 bases from J, with 6 bases between. The DNA for the CDR3 is TGTGCCAGTAGTACCGTCCCCTACGAGCAGTACTTC. Translating it yields CASSTVPYEQYF.

The chain employs TRBV7-7 and TRBJ2-1; no clear D gene. The CDR3 loop spans 14 amino acids. V was pared by 1 base and J by 7 bases, with 11 bases between. CDR1 is SSHAT and CDR2 is FNYEAQ in the germline V gene (reference sequence). CDR3 nucleotides: TGTGCCAGCAGCTTAGAGGGCCCTTCTAATGAGCAGTTCTTC. Its translation: CASSLEGPSNEQFF. Full variable domain (missing parts from reference TRBV7-7 and TRBJ2-1): GAGVSQSPRYKVTKRGQDVTLRCDPISSHATLYWYQQALGQGPEFLTYFNYEAQPDKSGLPSDRFSAERPEGSISTLTIQRTEQRDSAMYRCASSLEGPSNEQFFGPGTRLTVL.

V is TRBV20-1 and J is TRBJ2-3, with 12 bases fitting TRBD2. J was trimmed by 14 bases and V by 5 bases; bases with no gene match: 5. Germline CDR1 and CDR2: DFQATT and SNEGSKA (reference sequence). The CDR3 is 11 residues long. DNA of the CDR3: TGCAGTGCTCCAGGACTAGCGGGGACGTATTTT. It codes for CSAPGLAGTYF.

The chain combines TRBV4-2 with TRBJ1-4, with TRBD1 matching over 7 bases. In germline, CDR1 is LGHNA, CDR2 YNFKEQ. The junction had 10 bases not matched to a gene; V was cut back by 3 bases and J by 6 bases. This CDR3 has 16 residues. In DNA form, the CDR3 reads TGTGCCAGCAGCCACGCTACCAGGGGGAATCATGAAAAACTGTTTTTT. It is translated as CASSHATRGNHEKLFF.

The chain joins TRBV6-1 to TRBJ1-1; tentative D call: TRBD1 (5 bases). Trimming removed 2 bases from V and 5 bases from J, with 12 bases in between. The CDR3 is 14 amino acids. CDR1 is MNHNS and CDR2 is SASEGT in the germline V gene. CDR3: CASSETAGRTEAFF. CDR3 DNA: TGTGCCAGCAGTGAAACGGCAGGGCGGACTGAAGCTTTCTTT.

This clone was seen a few times. The chain has TRBV27 and TRBJ1-1; D is perhaps TRBD1 (6 bases). The CDR3 consists of 14 residues. The germline V gene has CDR1 MNHEY and CDR2 SMNVEV (reference sequence). V dropped 1 base and J dropped 3 bases, with 9 bases sitting between them. CDR3 nucleotide sequence: TGTGCCAGCAGTTTATTTTCAGGGGACACTGAAGCTTTCTTT. Its protein is CASSLFSGDTEAFF.

On this clone: Compared with germline, one end of the junction differs, possibly owing to a read error. CDR3 loop: CASAEMTGRETLSF. In nucleotides, the CDR3 is TGTGCCAGCGCAGAGATGACCGGGAGAGAGACCCTAAGCTTC. This chain links TRBV5-5 with TRBJ1-2; D gene uncertain. Per germline, CDR1 SGHKS and CDR2 YYEKEE (reference sequence). The CDR3 has 14 amino acids.

The chain combines TRBV7-9 with TRBJ2-2, with D perhaps matching TRBD2 (5 bases). This CDR3 spans 16 amino acids. CDR1 is SEHNR, CDR2 FQNEAQ, per germline (reference sequence). V was clipped by 2 bases and J by 3 bases, with 13 bases between them. Here the CDR3 DNA reads TGTGCCAGCAGCTTACTAGCTGGGGAAGACACCGGGGAGCTGTTTTTT. Protein product: CASSLLAGEDTGELFF.

The chain recombines TRBV4-1 with TRBJ2-7, with 9 positions matching TRBD1. CDR1 MGHRA and CDR2 YSYEKL come from the germline V gene. With 3 bases clipped from V and 2 bases from J, the junction kept 11 bases outside the gene matches. CDR3 length equals 17 residues. CDR3: CASSQYTDRGEAYEQYF. The CDR3 nucleotides read TGCGCCAGCAGCCAGTATACGGACAGGGGCGAGGCCTACGAGCAGTACTTC.

V is TRBV6-6 and J is TRBJ2-1; no firm D call. Trimming took off 9 bases at V and 5 bases at J, with 8 bases between the two ends. In germline, CDR1 is MNHNY, CDR2 SVGAGI (reference sequence). The CDR3 extends over 11 amino acids. The CDR3 here is CASGPNNEQFF. CDR3 bases: TGTGCCAGTGGGCCTAACAATGAGCAGTTCTTC.

The V call is TRBV7-9, the J call TRBJ1-3; D might be TRBD1 (6 bases). In germline, CDR1 is SEHNR, CDR2 FQNEAQ (reference sequence). The V and J ends lost 2 bases and 4 bases respectively, with 6 bases between them. This CDR3 has 13 amino acids. Here the CDR3 reads CASSLQGGNTIYF. The DNA of the CDR3 is TGTGCCAGCAGCTTACAGGGGGGAAACACCATATATTTT.

The table lists this clone with a count of one. The genes are TRBV19 and TRBJ1-2, with D possibly TRBD1 on 6 matching bases. V was clipped by 1 base and J by 0 bases, with 12 bases between them. The CDR3 has 16 residues. Per germline, CDR1 LNHDA and CDR2 SQIVND (reference sequence). The CDR3 region is CASSIGTARANYGYTF. DNA of the CDR3: TGTGCCAGTAGTATAGGGACAGCAAGAGCTAACTATGGCTACACCTTC.

CDR3 in DNA: TGTGCCAGCTCCTCCCCCTACAATGAGCAGTTCTTC. It encodes CASSSPYNEQFF. V is TRBV6-6 and J is TRBJ2-1; D is uncertain. Per germline, CDR1 MNHNY and CDR2 SVGAGI (reference sequence). V was cut by 8 bases and J by 2 bases, with 7 bases left in between. This CDR3 is built from 12 residues.